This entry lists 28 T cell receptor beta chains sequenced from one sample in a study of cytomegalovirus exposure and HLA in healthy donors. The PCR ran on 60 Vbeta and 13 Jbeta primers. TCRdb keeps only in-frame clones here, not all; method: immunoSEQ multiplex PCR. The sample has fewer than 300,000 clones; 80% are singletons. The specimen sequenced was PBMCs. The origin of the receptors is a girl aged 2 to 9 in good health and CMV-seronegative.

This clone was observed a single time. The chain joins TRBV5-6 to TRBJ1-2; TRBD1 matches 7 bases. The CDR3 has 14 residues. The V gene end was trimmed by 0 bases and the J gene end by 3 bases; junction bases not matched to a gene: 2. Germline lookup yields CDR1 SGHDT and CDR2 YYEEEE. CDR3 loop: CASSLGDSHYGYTF. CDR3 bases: TGTGCCAGCAGCTTGGGGGACAGCCACTATGGCTACACCTTC.

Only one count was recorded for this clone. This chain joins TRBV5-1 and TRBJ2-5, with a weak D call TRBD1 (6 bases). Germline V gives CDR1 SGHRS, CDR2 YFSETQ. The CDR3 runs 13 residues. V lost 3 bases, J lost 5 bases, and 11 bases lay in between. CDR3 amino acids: CASSSGQRETQYF. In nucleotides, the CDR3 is TGCGCCAGCAGCTCGGGACAAAGGGAGACCCAGTACTTC.

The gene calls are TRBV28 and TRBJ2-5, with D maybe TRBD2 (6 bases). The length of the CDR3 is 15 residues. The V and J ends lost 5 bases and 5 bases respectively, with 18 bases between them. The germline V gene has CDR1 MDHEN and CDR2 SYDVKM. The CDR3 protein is CASSPPGLRSETQYF. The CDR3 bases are TGTGCCAGCAGTCCCCCGGGACTCAGGTCGGAGACCCAGTACTTC.

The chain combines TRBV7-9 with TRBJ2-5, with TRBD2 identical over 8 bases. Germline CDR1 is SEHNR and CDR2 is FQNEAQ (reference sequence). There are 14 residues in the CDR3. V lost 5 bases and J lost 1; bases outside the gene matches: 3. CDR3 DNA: TGTGCCAGCAGCCGTACTAGCGGCCAAGAGACCCAGTACTTC. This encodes CASSRTSGQETQYF.

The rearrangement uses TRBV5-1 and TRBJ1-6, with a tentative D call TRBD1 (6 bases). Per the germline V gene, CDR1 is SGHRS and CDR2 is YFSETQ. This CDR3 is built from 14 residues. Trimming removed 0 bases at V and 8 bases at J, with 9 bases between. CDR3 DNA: TGCGCCAGCAGCTTGGGGGGGCCCGATTCACCCCTCCACTTT. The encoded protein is CASSLGGPDSPLHF.

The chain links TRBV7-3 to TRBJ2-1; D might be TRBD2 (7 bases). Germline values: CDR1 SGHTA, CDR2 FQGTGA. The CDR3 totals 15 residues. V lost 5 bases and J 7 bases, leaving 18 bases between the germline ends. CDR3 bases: TGTGCCAGCAGCCCTAGGGGGGGACTGGATAATGAGCAGTTCTTC. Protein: CASSPRGGLDNEQFF. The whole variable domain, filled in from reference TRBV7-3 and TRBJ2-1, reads GAGVSQTPSNKVTEKGKYVELRCDPISGHTALYWYRQSLGQGPEFLIYFQGTGAADDSGLPNDRFFAVRPEGSVSTLKIQRTERGDSAVYLCASSPRGGLDNEQFFGPGTRLTVL.

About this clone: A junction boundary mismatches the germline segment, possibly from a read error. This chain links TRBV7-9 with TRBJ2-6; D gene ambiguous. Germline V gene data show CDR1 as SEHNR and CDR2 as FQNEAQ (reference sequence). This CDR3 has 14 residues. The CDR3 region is CSSSLRSGANVLTF. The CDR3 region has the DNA TGTTCCAGCAGCTTACGCTCTGGGGCCAACGTCCTGACTTTC.

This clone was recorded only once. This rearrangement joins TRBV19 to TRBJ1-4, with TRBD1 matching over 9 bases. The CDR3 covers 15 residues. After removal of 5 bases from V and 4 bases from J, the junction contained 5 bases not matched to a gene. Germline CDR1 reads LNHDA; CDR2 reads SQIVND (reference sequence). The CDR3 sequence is CASSVPGQGNEKLFF. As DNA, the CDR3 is TGTGCCAGTAGTGTGCCGGGACAGGGTAATGAAAAACTGTTTTTT. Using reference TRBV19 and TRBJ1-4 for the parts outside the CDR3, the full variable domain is DGGITQSPKYLFRKEGQNVTLSCEQNLNHDAMYWYRQDPGQGLRLIYYSQIVNDFQKGDIAEGYSVSREKKESFPLTVTSAQKNPTAFYLCASSVPGQGNEKLFFGSGTQLSVL.

The CDR3 reads CASSSKGDLNIQYF. CDR3 sequence (DNA): TGTGCCAGCAGCTCCAAGGGGGACCTAAACATTCAGTACTTC. The chain combines TRBV7-9 with TRBJ2-4; D might be TRBD1 (6 bases). Trimming removed 4 bases from V and 6 bases from J, with 13 bases in between. The length of the CDR3 is 14 residues. Germline CDR1 and CDR2: SEHNR and FQNEAQ (reference sequence).

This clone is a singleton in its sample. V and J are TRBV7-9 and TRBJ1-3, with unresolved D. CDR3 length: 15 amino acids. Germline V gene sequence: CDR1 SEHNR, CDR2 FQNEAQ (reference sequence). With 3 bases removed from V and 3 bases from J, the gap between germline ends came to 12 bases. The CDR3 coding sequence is TGTGCCAGCAGCTTGCCCACGGGAGGTGGAAACACCATATATTTT. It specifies CASSLPTGGGNTIYF.

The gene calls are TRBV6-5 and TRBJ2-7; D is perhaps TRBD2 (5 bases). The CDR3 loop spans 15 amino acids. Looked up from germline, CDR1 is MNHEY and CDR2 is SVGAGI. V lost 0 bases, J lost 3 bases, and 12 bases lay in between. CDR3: CASSYSWTGDYEQYF. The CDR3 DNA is TGTGCCAGCAGTTACTCGTGGACTGGCGACTACGAGCAGTACTTC.

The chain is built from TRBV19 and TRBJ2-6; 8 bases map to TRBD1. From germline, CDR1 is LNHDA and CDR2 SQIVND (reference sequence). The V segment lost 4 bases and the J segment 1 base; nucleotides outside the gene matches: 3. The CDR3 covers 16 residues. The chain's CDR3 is CASSKDRVSGANVLTF. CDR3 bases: TGTGCCAGTAGTAAGGACAGGGTTTCTGGGGCCAACGTCCTGACTTTC. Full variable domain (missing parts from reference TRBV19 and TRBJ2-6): DGGITQSPKYLFRKEGQNVTLSCEQNLNHDAMYWYRQDPGQGLRLIYYSQIVNDFQKGDIAEGYSVSREKKESFPLTVTSAQKNPTAFYLCASSKDRVSGANVLTFGAGSRLTVL.

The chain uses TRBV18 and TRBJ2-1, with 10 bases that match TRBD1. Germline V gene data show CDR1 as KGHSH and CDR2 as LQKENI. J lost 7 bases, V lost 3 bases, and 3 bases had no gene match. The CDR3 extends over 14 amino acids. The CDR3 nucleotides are TGTGCCAGCTCACCGGGACAGGGGATGAATGAGCAGTTCTTC. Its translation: CASSPGQGMNEQFF.

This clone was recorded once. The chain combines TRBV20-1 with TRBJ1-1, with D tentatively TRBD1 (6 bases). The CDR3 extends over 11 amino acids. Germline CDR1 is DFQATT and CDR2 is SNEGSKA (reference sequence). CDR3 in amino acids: CSGGGATEAFF. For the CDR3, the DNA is TGCAGCGGAGGGGGGGCGACTGAAGCTTTCTTT.

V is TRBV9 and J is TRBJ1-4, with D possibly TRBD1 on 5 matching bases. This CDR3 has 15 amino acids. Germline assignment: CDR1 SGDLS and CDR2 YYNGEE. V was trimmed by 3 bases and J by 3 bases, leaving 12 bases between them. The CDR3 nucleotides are TGTGCCAGCAGCGGCCTTGGACACCCTAATGAAAAACTGTTTTTT. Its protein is CASSGLGHPNEKLFF.

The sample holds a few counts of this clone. The CDR3 DNA reads as TGTGCCAGCAGTGAAGGGTATATGTGGGAGCTACGCACAGATACGCAGTATTTT. Its protein product is CASSEGYMWELRTDTQYF. The rearrangement uses TRBV6-1 and TRBJ2-3, with D perhaps matching TRBD2 (5 bases). The CDR3 length is 18 residues. CDR1 MNHNS and CDR2 SASEGT come from the germline V gene. Trimming took off 1 base at V and 1 base at J, with 18 bases between the two ends.

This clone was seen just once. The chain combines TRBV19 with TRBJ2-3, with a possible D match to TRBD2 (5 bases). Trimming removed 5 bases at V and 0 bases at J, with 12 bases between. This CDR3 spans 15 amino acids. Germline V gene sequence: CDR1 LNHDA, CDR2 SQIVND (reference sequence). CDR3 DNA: TGTGCCAGTAGTGCGACACTAGGGAGCACAGATACGCAGTATTTT. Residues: CASSATLGSTDTQYF.

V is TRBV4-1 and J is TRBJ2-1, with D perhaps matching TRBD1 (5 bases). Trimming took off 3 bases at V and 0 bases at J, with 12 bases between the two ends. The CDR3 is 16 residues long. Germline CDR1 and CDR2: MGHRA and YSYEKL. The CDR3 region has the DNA TGCGCCAGCAGCCAGCTGGGGCAGTTCTCCTACAATGAGCAGTTCTTC. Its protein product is CASSQLGQFSYNEQFF.

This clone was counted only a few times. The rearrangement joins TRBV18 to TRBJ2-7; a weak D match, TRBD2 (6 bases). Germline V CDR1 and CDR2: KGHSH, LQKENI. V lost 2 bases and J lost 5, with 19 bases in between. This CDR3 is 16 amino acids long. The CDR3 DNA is TGTGCCAGCTCACCAGGAATAGCGGCACGAGGGGACGAGCAGTACTTC. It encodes CASSPGIAARGDEQYF.

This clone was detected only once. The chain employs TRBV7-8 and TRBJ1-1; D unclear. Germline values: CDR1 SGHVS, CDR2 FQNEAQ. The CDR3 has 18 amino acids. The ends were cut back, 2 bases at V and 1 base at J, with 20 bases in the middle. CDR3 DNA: TGTGCCAGCAGCTTATATTCGGAGGGCGCCGGTTCGAACACTGAAGCTTTCTTT. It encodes CASSLYSEGAGSNTEAFF.

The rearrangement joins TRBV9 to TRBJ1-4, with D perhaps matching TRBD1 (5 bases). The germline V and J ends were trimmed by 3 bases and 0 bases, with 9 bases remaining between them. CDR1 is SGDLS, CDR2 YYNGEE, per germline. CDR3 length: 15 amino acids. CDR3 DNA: TGTGCCAGCAGCGGGTGGGGGGCAACTAATGAAAAACTGTTTTTT. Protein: CASSGWGATNEKLFF.

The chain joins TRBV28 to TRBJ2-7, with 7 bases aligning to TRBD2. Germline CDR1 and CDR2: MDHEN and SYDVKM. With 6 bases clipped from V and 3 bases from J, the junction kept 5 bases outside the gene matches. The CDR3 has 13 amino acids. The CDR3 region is CASRGGGYYEQYF. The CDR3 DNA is TGTGCCAGCAGGGGCGGGGGTTACTACGAGCAGTACTTC. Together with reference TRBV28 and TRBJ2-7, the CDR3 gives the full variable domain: DVKVTQSSRYLVKRTGEKVFLECVQDMDHENMFWYRQDPGLGLRLIYFSYDVKMKEKGDIPEGYSVSREKKERFSLILESASTNQTSMYLCASRGGGYYEQYFGPGTRLTVT.

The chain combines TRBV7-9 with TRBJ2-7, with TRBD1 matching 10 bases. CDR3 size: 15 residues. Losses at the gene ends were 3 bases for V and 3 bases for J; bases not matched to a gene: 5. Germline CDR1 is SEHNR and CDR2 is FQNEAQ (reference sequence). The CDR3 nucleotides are TGTGCCAGCAGCTTCCTGGACAGGGGGAACTACGAGCAGTACTTC. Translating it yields CASSFLDRGNYEQYF. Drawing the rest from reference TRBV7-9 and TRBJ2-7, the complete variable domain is DTGVSQNPRHKITKRGQNVTFRCDPISEHNRLYWYRQTLGQGPEFLTYFQNEAQLEKSRLLSDRFSAERPKGSFSTLEIQRTEQGDSAMYLCASSFLDRGNYEQYFGPGTRLTVT.

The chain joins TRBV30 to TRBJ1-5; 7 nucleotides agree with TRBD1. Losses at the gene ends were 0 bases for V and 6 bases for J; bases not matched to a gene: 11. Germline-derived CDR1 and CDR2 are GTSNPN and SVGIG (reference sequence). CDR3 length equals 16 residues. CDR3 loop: CAWSVPLSTGFQPQHF. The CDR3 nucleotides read TGTGCCTGGAGTGTACCCTTGTCGACAGGGTTTCAGCCCCAGCATTTT.

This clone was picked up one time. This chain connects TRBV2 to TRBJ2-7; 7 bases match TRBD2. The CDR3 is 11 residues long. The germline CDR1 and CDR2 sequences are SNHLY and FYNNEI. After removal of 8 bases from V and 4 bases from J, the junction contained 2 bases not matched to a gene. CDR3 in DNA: TGTGCCAGCCGCGGGGGATACGAGCAGTACTTC. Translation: CASRGGYEQYF.

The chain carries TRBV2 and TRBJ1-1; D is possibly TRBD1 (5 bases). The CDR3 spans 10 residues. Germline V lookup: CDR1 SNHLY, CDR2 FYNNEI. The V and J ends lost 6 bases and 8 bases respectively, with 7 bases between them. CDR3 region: CASRGLEAFF. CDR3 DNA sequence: TGTGCCAGCAGGGGGCTCGAAGCTTTCTTT. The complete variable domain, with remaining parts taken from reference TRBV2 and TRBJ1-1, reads EPEVTQTPSHQVTQMGQEVILRCVPISNHLYFYWYRQILGQKVEFLVSFYNNEISEKSEIFDDQFSVERPDGSNFTLKIRSTKLEDSAMYFCASRGLEAFFGQGTRLTVV.

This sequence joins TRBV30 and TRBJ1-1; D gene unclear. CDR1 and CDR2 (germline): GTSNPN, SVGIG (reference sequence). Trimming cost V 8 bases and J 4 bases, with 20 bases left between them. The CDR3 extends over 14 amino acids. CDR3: CAGALDSTSTEAFF. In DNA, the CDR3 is TGTGCCGGCGCCCTAGACTCGACCTCCACTGAAGCTTTCTTT.

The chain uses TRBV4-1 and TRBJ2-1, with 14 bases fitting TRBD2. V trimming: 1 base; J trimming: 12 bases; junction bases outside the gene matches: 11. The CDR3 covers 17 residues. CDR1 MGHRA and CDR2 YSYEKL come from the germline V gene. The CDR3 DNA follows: TGCGCCAGCAGCCAAGTTGGACTAGCGGGAGGATTTCTAGGGCAGTTCTTC. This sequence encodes CASSQVGLAGGFLGQFF.